The next 16 T cell receptor beta chains were all read from a single sample in a study of blood T cell repertoires in COVID-19 (dated by TCRdb to between 2020 and 2021). Receptor amplification or capture employed the immunoSEQ multiplex PCR assay. TCRdb provides this immuneACCESS table in a form limited to in-frame rearrangements. Some clones are lacking; in checked studies, under half of them reflect an unresolved V gene, and why the rest are absent is not known. A total of a few hundred thousand clones appear in this sample, 70% to 90% of them only once. Less than 8.5% of the sample goes to the ten largest clones. Sequencing input: PBMCs or T cells enriched from blood (not recorded which). These receptors were taken from a woman aged 50 to 60 who had been exposed to COVID-19.

The CDR3 sequence is CASSPGTDDEKLFF. CDR3 sequence (DNA): TGTGCCAGCAGTCCTGGGACAGACGATGAAAAACTGTTTTTT. V usage is TRBV28 and J usage is TRBJ1-4, with 7 bases matching TRBD1. The J segment lost 6 bases and the V segment lost 5 bases, leaving 6 bases of the junction unmatched. The CDR3 runs 14 residues. Germline CDR1 and CDR2: MDHEN and SYDVKM.

The rearrangement links TRBV27 to TRBJ2-6; TRBD1 might be the D (5 bases). Germline CDR1 reads MNHEY; CDR2 reads SMNVEV (reference sequence). This CDR3 has 18 residues. Trimming shortened V by 5 bases and J by 1 base, and 18 bases separated the two germline ends. CDR3 in amino acids: CASSLRVSPFSGANVLTF. The CDR3 DNA sequence: TGTGCCAGCAGTCTCAGGGTATCTCCCTTTTCTGGGGCCAACGTCCTGACTTTC.

The chain joins TRBV18 to TRBJ1-4; the D gene is possibly TRBD1 (6 bases). The germline CDR1 and CDR2 sequences are KGHSH and LQKENI. V was clipped by 3 bases and J by 5 bases, with 10 bases between them. The CDR3 loop spans 14 amino acids. The CDR3 loop is CASSPGRGNEKLFF. CDR3 DNA: TGTGCCAGCTCACCCGGCAGGGGCAATGAAAAACTGTTTTTT.

This clone was seen only a few times. The chain joins TRBV19 to TRBJ1-1; D is possibly TRBD1 (5 bases). This CDR3 contains 11 residues. V dropped 9 bases and J dropped 9 bases, with 14 bases sitting between them. Germline CDR1 reads LNHDA; CDR2 reads SQIVND (reference sequence). The CDR3 DNA follows: TGTGCCAGCACTGGACACGATAAAGCTTTCTTT. Encoded protein: CASTGHDKAFF.

The CDR3 DNA sequence: TGTGCCAGCAGAGCGACAGCTAACTATGGCTACACCTTC. Amino acids: CASRATANYGYTF. The chain recombines TRBV28 with TRBJ1-2; tentative D call: TRBD1 (5 bases). This CDR3 is built from 13 residues. V lost 6 bases and J lost 0, with 8 bases in between. Germline V CDR1 and CDR2: MDHEN, SYDVKM.

V is TRBV6-2 or TRBV6-3 and J is TRBJ2-3; D ambiguous. With 0 bases removed from V and 2 bases from J, the gap between germline ends came to 12 bases. The V gene's germline CDR1 is MNHEY and CDR2 SVGEGT. CDR3 size: 16 residues. CDR3 protein: CASSYSIEHPTDTQYF. Written as DNA, the CDR3 is TGTGCCAGCAGTTACTCGATTGAGCACCCCACAGATACGCAGTATTTT.

The J gene is TRBJ2-3, the V gene TRBV4-1; 14 bases line up with TRBD2. CDR1 MGHRA and CDR2 YSYEKL come from the germline V gene. V trimming: 4 bases; J trimming: 2 bases; junction bases outside the gene matches: 11. The CDR3 is made up of 19 amino acids. The CDR3 DNA follows: TGCGCCAGCAGCCTCGGGGGACTAGCGGGGGCTTCGTTCACAGATACGCAGTATTTT. Translation gives CASSLGGLAGASFTDTQYF.

The rearrangement links TRBV7-9 to TRBJ1-2; possible D gene TRBD1, 5 bases. Germline V CDR1 and CDR2: SEHNR, FQNEAQ (reference sequence). The CDR3 length is 15 residues. Trimming pared 1 base from V and 1 base from J, leaving 10 bases between. The CDR3 nucleotides are TGTGCCAGCAGCTTAGAAGGGGTACTTAACTATGGCTACACCTTC. Its translation is CASSLEGVLNYGYTF.

This chain's CDR3 is CASSERGSGNTIYF. CDR3 nucleotides: TGTGCCAGCAGTGAAAGGGGATCTGGAAACACCATATATTTT. V gene TRBV6-1 combines with J gene TRBJ1-3; D possibly corresponds to TRBD1 (5 bases). The CDR3 totals 14 residues. Trimming pared 2 bases from V and 1 base from J, leaving 6 bases between. CDR1 and CDR2 from the germline V gene are MNHNS and SASEGT.

This clone was observed a few times. The chain recombines TRBV29-1 with TRBJ1-4; the D is unclear. The CDR3 is 13 amino acids. Germline CDR1 and CDR2: SQVTM and ANQGSEA. V was cut by 4 bases and J by 13 bases, with 19 bases left in between. The CDR3 loop is CSVGGGNAVPLFF. The DNA of the CDR3 is TGCAGCGTTGGAGGAGGGAATGCCGTGCCACTGTTTTTT.

The V gene is TRBV7-2, the J gene TRBJ2-3; weak D call: TRBD2 (5 bases). The CDR3 sequence is 14 residues long. Germline-derived CDR1 and CDR2 are SGHTA and FQGNSA. V gave up 3 bases and J gave up 8 bases, with 15 bases separating them. In DNA, the CDR3 is TGTGCCAGCAGCTTCCGCGACGGGGTGTCTACGCAGTATTTT. Translated: CASSFRDGVSTQYF.

The chain joins TRBV19 to TRBJ1-2; 8 positions match TRBD1. Trimming cost V 7 bases and J 2 bases; bases outside gene matches: 9. The CDR3 has 15 amino acids. Germline CDR1 reads LNHDA; CDR2 reads SQIVND (reference sequence). This chain's CDR3 is CASNGLRTGNYGYTF. As DNA, the CDR3 is TGTGCCAGTAACGGACTCCGGACAGGGAACTATGGCTACACCTTC.

This sequence joins TRBV29-1 and TRBJ1-4, with D maybe TRBD1 (6 bases). Germline V gives CDR1 SQVTM, CDR2 ANQGSEA. Deletions cut 5 bases from V and 5 bases from J, with 18 bases between. The CDR3 sequence is 15 residues long. CDR3 DNA: TGCAGCGTTTCATTAGGGGGGGCCAGAAATGAAAAACTGTTTTTT. This translates into CSVSLGGARNEKLFF.

This chain uses TRBV6-2 or TRBV6-3 with TRBJ2-3, with D perhaps TRBD1 (5 bases). Deletions cut 6 bases from V and 6 bases from J, with 16 bases between. The CDR3 has 14 residues. From germline, CDR1 is MNHEY and CDR2 SVGEGT. This chain's CDR3 is CASSTSFPGDTQYF. CDR3 in DNA: TGTGCCAGCAGCACCTCATTTCCAGGGGATACGCAGTATTTT.

The chain uses TRBV7-9 and TRBJ1-1; no clear D gene. The CDR3 has 16 residues. The V end lost 4 bases, the J end lost 1 base, and 16 bases lay between the germline ends. Germline loops: CDR1 SEHNR, CDR2 FQNEAQ (reference sequence). The CDR3 nucleotides are TGTGCCAGCAGCTCCCCGGAGGGCGGAGCGAACACTGAAGCTTTCTTT. Its translation is CASSSPEGGANTEAFF.

V gene TRBV5-1 combines with J gene TRBJ1-1; 7 bases are a match to TRBD1. CDR3 length: 15 amino acids. The V segment lost 3 bases and the J segment 3 bases; nucleotides outside the gene matches: 8. Per the germline V gene, CDR1 is SGHRS and CDR2 is YFSETQ. The CDR3 sequence is CASSSGDRADTEAFF. CDR3 sequence (DNA): TGCGCCAGCAGCTCCGGAGACAGGGCGGACACTGAAGCTTTCTTT.